This T cell receptor beta chain was found in a study of T-cell reconstitution after alpha-beta-depleted transplantation in children. A note on this clonotype: No antigen is known for it.

For TCRbeta, the library was prepared with unique molecular identifiers. Each CDR3 protein is one row after TCRdb ran MiXCR on the PCR reads. The sample has 700,000 to 950,000 distinct CDR3 sequences; roughly 16% are singletons. The CDR3 spans 16 residues. J gave up 4 bases and V 4 bases, and 13 bases lay outside the gene matches. CDR1 is SGHRS and CDR2 is YFSETQ in the germline V gene. Overall study results and limits: The study traced high day-60 TCRbeta diversity in some patients to surviving recipient T cells and thymic progenitors. T-cell numbers and diversity one year post-transplant derived largely from freshly generated T cells. Approximately two months post-transplant, alpha-beta T cells reportedly originated from several hundred expanded graft clones.

Sequenced here: PBMCs, mostly from graft donor cells, sampled 360 days after TCRalphabeta/CD19-depleted stem cell transplant. The J gene is TRBJ1-1, the V gene TRBV5-1; 7 bases fit TRBD1. The receptor's source is a male patient younger than 18 who had a stem cell transplant for acute lymphoblastic leukemia, so the T cells may come from the graft donor. CDR3 in amino acids: CASSRDRARGSTEAFF. CDR3 in DNA: TGCGCCAGCAGCCGCGACAGGGCAAGGGGTAGCACTGAAGCTTTCTTT.